This T cell receptor beta chain was sequenced during a study of CD8 T cells in ankylosing spondylitis (dated by TCRdb to 2016 to 2017). Background on the whole study: To find TCR variants linked to disease, the study profiled T cell receptor beta repertoires in ankylosing spondylitis patients and healthy donors. Samples of peripheral blood were taken, and for ankylosing spondylitis patients, synovial fluid was collected as well. In total, the full study cohort was made up of 95 to 110 healthy donors and roughly 27 ankylosing spondylitis patients.

Only a few counts were recorded for this clonotype. Its antigen specificity is not known. No much larger clone is present one base from it, and per-base qualities are unavailable. According to the germline V gene, CDR1 reads SQVTM and CDR2 reads ANQGSEA. From cysteine to phenylalanine, the CDR3 is 13 amino acids long. Left in the record is the CDR3 DNA by itself, 39 bases read in frame from the first base. Trimming at the junction amounts to 4 bases on V and 0 bases on J, and the germline ends lie 7 bases apart. What the work shows at the level of the full study, not this receptor alone: The disease-linked clones showed a CD8+ phenotype and occurred at relatively low frequencies in peripheral blood. The disease-linked clones were reported as significantly enriched in matched synovial fluid samples from ankylosing spondylitis patients. Some TCR beta motif variants had previously been reported in synovial fluid and blood of reactive arthritis patients, which suggested common disease-initiation mechanisms. Blood from ankylosing spondylitis patients appeared to be characterized by a TCR beta motif made up of seven or eight highly homologous amino acid variants.

Sequencing used an Illumina HiSeq 2500. Quantitative 5'-RACE with molecular barcodes was the method used to prepare the TCR beta libraries. The authors' analysis ran thus. Disease-linked TCR variants were identified with a new computational method built on a probabilistic model of VDJ rearrangement. TCRdb passed the public sequencing reads through fastp at Q25 and MiXCR, retaining productive beta sequences. Each CDR3 protein appears once, grouped with its most common genes and DNA. Clone size and V and J calls follow TCRdb, not the original study. Here the sample has 670,000 or so distinct CDR3 sequences; about 20% occur a single time. Around 19% of the sample is held by the ten biggest clonotypes.

The receptor was derived from a male donor with ankylosing spondylitis. The specimen sequenced was blood, either unsorted or a sorted T cell fraction (not recorded which). Recombination connected TRBV29-1 to TRBJ2-1; no D segment can be confidently identified. The nucleotide sequence reads as follows: TGCAGCGTTGGCGAACACTCCTACAATGAGCAGTTCTTC. Translation gives CSVGEHSYNEQFF.